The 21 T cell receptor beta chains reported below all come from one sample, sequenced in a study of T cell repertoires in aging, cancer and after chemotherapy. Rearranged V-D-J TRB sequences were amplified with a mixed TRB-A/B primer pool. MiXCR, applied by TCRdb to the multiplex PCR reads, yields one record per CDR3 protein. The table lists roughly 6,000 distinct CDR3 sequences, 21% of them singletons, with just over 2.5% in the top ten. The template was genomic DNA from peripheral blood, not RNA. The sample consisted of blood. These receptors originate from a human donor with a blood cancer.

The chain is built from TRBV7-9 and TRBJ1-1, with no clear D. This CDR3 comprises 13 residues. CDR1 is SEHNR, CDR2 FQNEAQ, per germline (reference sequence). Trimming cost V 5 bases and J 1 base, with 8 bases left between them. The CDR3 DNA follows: TGTGCCAGCAGCCCAGCACCGAACACTGAAGCTTTCTTT. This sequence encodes CASSPAPNTEAFF.

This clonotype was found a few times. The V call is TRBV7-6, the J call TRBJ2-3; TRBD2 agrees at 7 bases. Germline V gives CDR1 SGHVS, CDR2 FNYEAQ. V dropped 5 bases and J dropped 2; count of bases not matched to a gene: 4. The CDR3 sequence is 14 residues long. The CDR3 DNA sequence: TGTGCCAGCAGCCAAACTAGCGCCACAGATACGCAGTATTTT. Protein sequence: CASSQTSATDTQYF.

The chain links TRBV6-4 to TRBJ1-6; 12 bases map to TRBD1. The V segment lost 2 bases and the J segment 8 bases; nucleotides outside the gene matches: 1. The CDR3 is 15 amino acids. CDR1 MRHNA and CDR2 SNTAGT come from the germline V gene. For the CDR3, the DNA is TGTGCCAGCAGTGACGGGACAGGGGGCGATTCACCCCTCCACTTT. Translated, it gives CASSDGTGGDSPLHF.

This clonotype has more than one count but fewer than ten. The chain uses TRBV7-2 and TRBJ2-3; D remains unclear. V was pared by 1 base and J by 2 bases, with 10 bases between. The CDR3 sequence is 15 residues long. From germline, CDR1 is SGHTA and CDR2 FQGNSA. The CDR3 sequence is CASSLVAASTDTQYF. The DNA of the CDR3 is TGTGCCAGCAGCTTAGTCGCGGCCTCCACAGATACGCAGTATTTT.

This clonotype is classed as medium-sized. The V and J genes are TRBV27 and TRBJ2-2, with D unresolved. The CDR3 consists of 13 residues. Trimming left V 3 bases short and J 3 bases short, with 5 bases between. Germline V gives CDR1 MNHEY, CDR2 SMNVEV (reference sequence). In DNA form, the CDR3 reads TGTGCCAGCAGTTTCCTCGACACCGGGGAGCTGTTTTTT. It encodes CASSFLDTGELFF.

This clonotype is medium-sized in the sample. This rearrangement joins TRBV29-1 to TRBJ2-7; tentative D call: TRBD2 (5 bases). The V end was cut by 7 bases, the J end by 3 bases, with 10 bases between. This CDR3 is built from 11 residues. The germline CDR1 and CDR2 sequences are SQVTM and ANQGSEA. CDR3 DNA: TGCAGCGCCGGGATCTTCTACGAGCAGTACTTC. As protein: CSAGIFYEQYF.

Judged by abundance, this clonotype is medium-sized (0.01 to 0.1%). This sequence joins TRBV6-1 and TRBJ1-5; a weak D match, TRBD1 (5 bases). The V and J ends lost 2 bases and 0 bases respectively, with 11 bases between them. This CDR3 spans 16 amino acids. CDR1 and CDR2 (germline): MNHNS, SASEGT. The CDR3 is CASSEIGEYSNQPQHF. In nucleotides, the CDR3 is TGTGCCAGCAGTGAAATAGGGGAGTATAGCAATCAGCCCCAGCATTTT.

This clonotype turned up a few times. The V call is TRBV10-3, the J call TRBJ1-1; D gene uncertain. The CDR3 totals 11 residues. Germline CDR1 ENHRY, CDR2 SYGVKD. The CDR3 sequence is CASGENTEAFF. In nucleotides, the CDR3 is TGTGCTTCCGGGGAGAACACTGAAGCTTTCTTT.

The DNA for the CDR3 is TGCGCCAGCAGCTTGGGGCAGGGGGTCACCGGGGAGCTGTTTTTT. Its protein is CASSLGQGVTGELFF. The chain is built from TRBV5-1 and TRBJ2-2, with 7 bases fitting TRBD1. Germline V gene lookup returns CDR1 SGHRS and CDR2 YFSETQ. CDR3 length: 15 residues. Trimming removed 0 bases from V and 4 bases from J; junction bases left unmatched: 3. The complete variable domain, with remaining parts taken from reference TRBV5-1 and TRBJ2-2, reads KAGVTQTPRYLIKTRGQQVTLSCSPISGHRSVSWYQQTPGQGLQFLFEYFSETQRNKGNFPGRFSGRQFSNSRSEMNVSTLELGDSALYLCASSLGQGVTGELFFGEGSRLTVL.

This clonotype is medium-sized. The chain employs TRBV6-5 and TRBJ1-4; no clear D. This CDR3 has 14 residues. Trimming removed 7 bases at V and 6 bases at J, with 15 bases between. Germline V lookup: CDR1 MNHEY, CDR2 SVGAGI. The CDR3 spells CASTTGPFDEKLFF. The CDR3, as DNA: TGTGCCAGCACCACCGGGCCCTTCGATGAAAAACTGTTTTTT.

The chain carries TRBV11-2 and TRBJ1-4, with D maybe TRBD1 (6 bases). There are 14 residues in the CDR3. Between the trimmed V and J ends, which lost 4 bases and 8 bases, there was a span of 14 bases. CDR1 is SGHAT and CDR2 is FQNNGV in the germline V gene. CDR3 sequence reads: CASSSQGRGEKLFF. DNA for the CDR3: TGTGCCAGCAGCTCTCAGGGGCGGGGGGAAAAACTGTTTTTT.

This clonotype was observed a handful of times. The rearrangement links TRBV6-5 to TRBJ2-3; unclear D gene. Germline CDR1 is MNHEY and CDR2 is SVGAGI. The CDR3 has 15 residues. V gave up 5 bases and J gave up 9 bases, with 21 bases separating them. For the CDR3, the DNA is TGTGCCAGCAGTGAACCCCCGCCCGGCAGTCCGACGCAGTATTTT. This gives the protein CASSEPPPGSPTQYF.

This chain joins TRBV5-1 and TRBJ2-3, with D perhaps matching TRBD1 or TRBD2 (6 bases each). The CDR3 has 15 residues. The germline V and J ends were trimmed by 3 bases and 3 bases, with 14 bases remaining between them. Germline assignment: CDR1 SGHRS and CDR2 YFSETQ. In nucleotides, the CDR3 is TGCGCCAGCAGCTCCTCTAGGGGGGCGACAGATACGCAGTATTTT. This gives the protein CASSSSRGATDTQYF.

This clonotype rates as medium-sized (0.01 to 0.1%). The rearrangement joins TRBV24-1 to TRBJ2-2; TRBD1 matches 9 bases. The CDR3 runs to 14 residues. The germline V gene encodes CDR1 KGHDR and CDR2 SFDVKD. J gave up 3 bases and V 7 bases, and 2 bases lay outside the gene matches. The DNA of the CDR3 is TGTGCCACCAGGGGACAGGGCGACACCGGGGAGCTGTTTTTT. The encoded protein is CATRGQGDTGELFF.

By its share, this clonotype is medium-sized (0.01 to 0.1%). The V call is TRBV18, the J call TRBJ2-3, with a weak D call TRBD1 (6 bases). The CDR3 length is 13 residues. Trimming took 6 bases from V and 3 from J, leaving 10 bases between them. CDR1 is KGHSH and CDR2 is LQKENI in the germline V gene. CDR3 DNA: TGTGCCAGCTCGCGGACAGAAACAGATACGCAGTATTTT. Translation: CASSRTETDTQYF.

The DNA for the CDR3 is TGTGCCAGCAGCCGATCTCTATTCACAGGGAAGCGCAAGGGAGAGACCCAGTACTTC. This sequence encodes CASSRSLFTGKRKGETQYF. The chain is built from TRBV14 and TRBJ2-5; TRBD1 is a possible D gene (6 bases). The CDR3 is made up of 19 amino acids. CDR1 is SGHDN and CDR2 is FVKESK in the germline V gene. V lost 4 bases and J 4 bases, leaving 28 bases between the germline ends.

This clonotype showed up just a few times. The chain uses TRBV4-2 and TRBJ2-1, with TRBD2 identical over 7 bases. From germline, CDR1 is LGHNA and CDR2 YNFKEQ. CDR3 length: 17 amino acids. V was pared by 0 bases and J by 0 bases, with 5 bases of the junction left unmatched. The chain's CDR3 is CASSQDQTSRSYNEQFF. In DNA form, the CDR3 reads TGTGCCAGCAGCCAAGATCAGACTAGCCGCTCCTACAATGAGCAGTTCTTC.

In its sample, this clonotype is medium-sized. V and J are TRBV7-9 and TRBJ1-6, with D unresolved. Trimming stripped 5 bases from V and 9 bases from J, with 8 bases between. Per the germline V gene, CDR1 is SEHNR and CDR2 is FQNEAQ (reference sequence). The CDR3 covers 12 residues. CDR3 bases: TGTGCCAGCAGCACCGACTTTTCACCCCTCCACTTT. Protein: CASSTDFSPLHF.

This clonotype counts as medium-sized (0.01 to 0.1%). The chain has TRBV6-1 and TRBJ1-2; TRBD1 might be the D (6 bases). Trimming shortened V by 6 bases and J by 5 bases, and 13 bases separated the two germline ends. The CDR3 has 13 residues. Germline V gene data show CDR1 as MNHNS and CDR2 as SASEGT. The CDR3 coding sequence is TGTGCCAGCAGGCACAGGGACAATTATGGCTACACCTTC. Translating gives CASRHRDNYGYTF.

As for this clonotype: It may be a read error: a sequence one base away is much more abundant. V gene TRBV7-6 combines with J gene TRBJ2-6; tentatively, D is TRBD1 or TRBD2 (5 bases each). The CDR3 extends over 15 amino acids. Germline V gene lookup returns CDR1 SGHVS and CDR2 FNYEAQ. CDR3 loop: CASSLEGVGANALTF. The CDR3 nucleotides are TGTGCCAGCAGCCTAGAGGGTGTCGGGGCCAACGCCCTGACTTTC.

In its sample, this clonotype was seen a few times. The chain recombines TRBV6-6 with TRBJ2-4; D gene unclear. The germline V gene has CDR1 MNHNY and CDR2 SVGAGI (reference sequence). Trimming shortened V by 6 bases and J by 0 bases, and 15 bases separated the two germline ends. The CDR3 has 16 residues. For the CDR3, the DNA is TGTGCCAGCAGAAACGCAGGATCTATAGCCAAAAACATTCAGTACTTC. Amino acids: CASRNAGSIAKNIQYF.